Each of the 13 T cell receptor beta chains below was sequenced from the same sample in a study of monozygotic twins with inflammatory bowel disease. TCRdb reprocessed the 5' RACE reads, with one entry per CDR3 protein and no DNA. The table for this sample gives 300,000 to 350,000 distinct CDR3 sequences. Source material: blood. All receptors come from a human donor with ulcerative colitis or Crohn's disease, or a healthy co-twin of an affected twin (not recorded which).

The chain employs TRBV7-9 and TRBJ1-1; TCRdb reports TRBD1, a call that lacks DNA to check it against. Germline CDR1 reads SEHNR; CDR2 reads FQNEAQ (reference sequence). CDR3 length: 13 amino acids. The CDR3 reads CASSFRGGSEAFF.

The V gene is TRBV4-3, the J gene TRBJ2-1; as DNA is missing, the TRBD2 call by TCRdb cannot be tested. Per germline, CDR1 LGHNA and CDR2 YSLEER. The CDR3 has 16 residues. CDR3 loop: CASSQEVAGGRNEQFF.

The rearrangement links TRBV3-1 to TRBJ2-5; there is no DNA to check the TCRdb D call of TRBD1. Germline V gene data show CDR1 as LGHDT and CDR2 as YNNKEL (reference sequence). The CDR3 covers 17 residues. CDR3 in amino acids: CASSQEGARVSQETQYF.

The chain is built from TRBV30 and TRBJ1-2; as DNA is missing, the TRBD1 call by TCRdb cannot be tested. This CDR3 has 13 amino acids. Germline values: CDR1 GTSNPN, CDR2 SVGIG (reference sequence). CDR3 residues: CAWSVQGGYGYTF.

J is TRBJ2-5 and V is TRBV29-1; the TCRdb D gene call, TRBD2, has no DNA to confirm it. The CDR3 contains 15 residues. CDR1 SQVTM and CDR2 ANQGSEA come from the germline V gene. The CDR3 loop is CSVGGLADDQETQYF.

The chain employs TRBV5-1 and TRBJ1-1; the D call from TCRdb, TRBD1, cannot be confirmed without DNA. Germline CDR1 reads SGHRS; CDR2 reads YFSETQ. The CDR3 is made up of 16 amino acids. The CDR3 loop reads CASSLDVGHGGTEAFF.

The rearrangement uses TRBV4-1 and TRBJ1-1; checking the TCRdb D call of TRBD1 is not possible without DNA. The CDR3 contains 17 residues. CDR1 MGHRA and CDR2 YSYEKL come from the germline V gene. The CDR3 region is CASSQGGERTKNTEAFF.

This rearrangement joins TRBV6-4 to TRBJ2-2; the TCRdb D gene call, TRBD1, has no DNA to confirm it. The CDR3 is made up of 16 amino acids. Germline values: CDR1 MRHNA, CDR2 SNTAGT. CDR3 amino acids: CASAFFRQTNTGELFF.

This chain connects TRBV29-1 to TRBJ2-1; TCRdb lists TRBD2, though no DNA is available to test this call. The CDR3 has 14 amino acids. Germline loops: CDR1 SQVTM, CDR2 ANQGSEA. CDR3 region: CSVTSTRATNEQFF.

The chain has TRBV4-3 and TRBJ1-1. The CDR3 loop spans 13 amino acids. Germline V gives CDR1 LGHNA, CDR2 YSLEER. The CDR3: CASSQIPHTEAFF.

The chain joins TRBV7-2 to TRBJ2-7. CDR1 SGHTA and CDR2 FQGNSA come from the germline V gene. The CDR3 consists of 13 residues. The CDR3 protein is CASSFLKIYEQYF.

The J gene is TRBJ2-6, the V gene TRBV18; TCRdb reports TRBD1, a call that lacks DNA to check it against. From germline, CDR1 is KGHSH and CDR2 LQKENI. The CDR3 is 17 residues long. CDR3 sequence: CASLTPGRLSGANVLTF.

The chain couples TRBV14 to TRBJ2-1. The CDR3 length is 14 residues. The germline V gene has CDR1 SGHDN and CDR2 FVKESK. Here the CDR3 reads CASSRDYEYNEQFF. The full variable domain, completed using reference TRBV14 and TRBJ2-1, is EAGVTQFPSHSVIEKGQTVTLRCDPISGHDNLYWYRRVMGKEIKFLLHFVKESKQDESGMPNNRFLAERTGGTYSTLKVQPAELEDSGVYFCASSRDYEYNEQFFGPGTRLTVL.